This T cell receptor beta chain originates from a study of regulatory T cells in long-lasting Graves disease (dated by TCRdb to the early 2020s). The study in broad terms: Patients with newly diagnosed Graves' disease had been on antithyroid drugs for under 3 months. Patients with persistent Graves' disease were compared with patients with newly diagnosed Graves' disease using TCR sequencing and RNA sequencing of peripheral blood. The study was conducted in China and was registered as a clinical trial. TCR sequencing covered roughly 13 persistent and approximately 20 newly diagnosed Graves' disease patients, about 35 samples in total.

From the cysteine up to the phenylalanine, the CDR3 has a length of 15 residues. Just CDR3 DNA is preserved here, 45 bases in frame from base 1. CDR1 and CDR2 were assigned from the germline V gene (reference sequence) as DFQATT and SNEGSKA. V loses 3 bases of germline sequence and J loses 3 bases, and the interval between the two ends is 17 bases. The library was prepared using multiplex PCR. Data came from an Illumina HiSeq 4000. TCR beta libraries were built with iRepertoire HTBI primers and Arm-PCR amplification of CDR3 regions. PCR products were gel purified before sequencing. Per the original workflow: Gene usage analysis of CDR3 amino acid clonotypes used the approximately 62 TRBV and 14 to 15 TRBJ segments found across samples. Filtered high-quality paired reads were merged into contigs using COPE and FqMerger. BLAST was used to align contigs to IMGT TRBV, TRBD and TRBJ reference genes, with CDR3 defined following IMGT. Highly expanded clones were defined as clonotypes with a frequency above 0.1%. Repertoire diversity was measured by Shannon entropy, and V-J evenness by the Gini coefficient. A clonotype found in more than one individual was treated as public. TCRdb trimmed the raw reads at Q25, called clones with MiXCR and kept productive beta chains. Entries are consolidated by CDR3 protein sequence, retaining the most common genes and DNA. TCRdb assigned the V and J calls; the authors' analysis was not used. Within this sample are about 440,000 distinct CDR3 sequences, with about 16% of them counted one time only. 16% of the sample is in the top ten clones.

This clonotype was counted a few times. The specificity of this receptor is unknown. No much larger clonotype is one base removed from it; base qualities were not supplied. The time point label here, explained by the study, means: newly diagnosed GD, antithyroid drugs for less than 3 months. For both TCR sequencing and RNA sequencing, RNA was extracted from PBMCs using TRIzol. The diagnosis of Graves' disease was made according to American Thyroid Association guidelines. Patients for the study were recruited at an endocrinology department in Xi'an, China. Each patient gave approximately 9.7 milliliters of peripheral blood, collected in an EDTA anticoagulant tube. Ficoll Paque Plus density gradient separation was used to isolate PBMCs, and no additional T cell sorting was done. RNA quality was checked with an Agilent 2100 Bioanalyzer and agarose gel, and concentration with a NanoDrop 2000. General findings and caveats noted by the study authors: Sequencing and analysis were limited to the TCR beta chain. Persistent Graves' disease patients showed lower TCR Shannon entropy and fewer highly expanded clones than newly diagnosed patients, suggesting clonal expansion. The study examined only peripheral blood because the primary lesion, thyroid tissue, could not be accessed. TRBV28, TRBJ1-2 and TRBJ2-5 were preferentially used in persistent disease, while TRBV20-1 and TRBJ2-1 were favored in newly diagnosed disease. The authors acknowledged the small sample size as a limitation that may reduce accuracy. A larger number of public clonotypes was shared among persistent patients (2,741) than among newly diagnosed patients (around 880).

The data also belong to a second study, concerning T cells in Graves' hyperthyroidism and ophthalmopathy. The second paper states: Stable Graves' hyperthyroidism was defined as no progression to ophthalmopathy during 18 months of follow-up. The hyperthyroidism patients were between 18 and 65 years old and newly diagnosed, with a disease duration of less than 2 months. Exclusion was applied to patients with uncontrolled infections, other autoimmune diseases, pregnancy or lactation. Diagnoses relied on clinical symptoms, serum thyroxine and TRAb, thyroid ultrasound and orbital computed tomography. The first round of RT-PCR for the TCR CDR3 was performed with the HTBI primer set and the Qiagen OneStep RT-PCR kit. Blood samples also contained most of the expanded thyroid clonotypes (frequency above 0.001), which suggests that blood repertoires may reflect thyroid immune responses. Ophthalmopathy was separated from stable hyperthyroidism by a 13 V-J signature model, with 87.88% sensitivity and roughly 81% specificity obtained in cross-validation and 80%/75% obtained in testing. In validation, the model predicted progression to ophthalmopathy a median of about 6 months before onset, with over 55% sensitivity and just under 75% specificity. A discovery cohort of about 100 patients, about 43 with Graves' ophthalmopathy and approximately 57 with stable Graves' hyperthyroidism, was used to find distinguishing TCR V-J signatures. Prospective prediction of ophthalmopathy was tested in an independent validation cohort of 18 hyperthyroidism patients and some 17 patients who later progressed to ophthalmopathy. The approximately 90 discovery patients were randomly split 7:3 into training and test sets. Thyroid tissue and blood T-cell repertoires from several Graves' hyperthyroidism patients were also compared in the study. After sampling, hyperthyroidism patients received methimazole starting at 30 mg daily, and ophthalmopathy patients received high-dose intravenous methylprednisolone. The libraries were constructed in a second round of multiplex PCR and then size-selected and purified. Sequencing of the libraries was done on an Illumina HiSeq2000 using paired-end 100 bp reads. SOAPnuke was used to process the raw data, with reads discarded if the reads contained adapters or uncalled bases, had a mean Phred below 15, or lacked an exact constant-primer or identifier match. High-quality paired reads were merged with COPE v1.2.5, and unique nucleotide sequences were defined as clonotypes. MiTCR v1.1 was used to align the clonotypes against IMGT TRBV, TRBD and TRBJ reference segments. Analysis was restricted to V-J combinations with a frequency above 0.0001, which covered about 99% of repertoires. A TCS score was defined as the ratio between F50 (clonal expansion) and ExV (chaos), using BLOSUM62-based TCRdist between CDR3 peptides within each V-J. Welch's t-statistics and random forest reduced around 550 V-J features to around 14, which were used in a naive Bayes classifier (R e1071). No statistical method was used to fix the sample size in advance, and group allocation was not hidden from the investigators. TCR Vbeta CDR3 sequencing of 130 to 150 peripheral blood samples (over 40 ophthalmopathy, approximately 80 hyperthyroidism and roughly 17 progressor patients) is reported in the paper.

The sequences come from peripheral blood mononuclear cells (PBMCs), collected at new diagnosis, from a patient treated with antithyroid drugs. The chain is encoded by TRBV20-1 joined to TRBJ2-5; the D call is tentative, TRBD1 or TRBD2, as each matches 5 bases. The receptor comes from a woman aged 25 to 39 with Graves disease. Donor details come from another sample of the same person, matched by shared clones. Here the CDR3 is given as CSARAARGGEETQYF. The DNA sequence follows: TGCAGTGCTAGGGCCGCTCGGGGCGGTGAAGAGACCCAGTACTTC.